A single sample is the source of the 13 T cell receptor beta chains below, sequenced in a study of blood T cell repertoires in COVID-19. The data were produced by immunoSEQ multiplex PCR, yet TCRdb's version contains in-frame clones alone and is incomplete. The data contain 350,000 to 450,000 clones, approximately 90% of them singletons. The sequenced sample was PBMCs or T cells enriched from blood (not recorded which). These receptors all stem from a woman aged 40 to 50 who had been exposed to COVID-19.

The chain combines TRBV2 with TRBJ2-1, with 13 nucleotides matching TRBD2. Trimming removed 7 bases from V and 8 bases from J; junction bases left unmatched: 14. The CDR3 runs 17 residues. Germline loops: CDR1 SNHLY, CDR2 FYNNEI. The CDR3 DNA reads as TGTGCCAGCAACCGACAACTAGCGGGGGGGCTTGGCGATGAGCAGTTCTTC. Amino acids: CASNRQLAGGLGDEQFF.

This chain uses TRBV5-5 with TRBJ2-3; 7 positions agree with TRBD2. J was trimmed by 5 bases and V by 0 bases; bases with no gene match: 6. CDR3 length: 15 amino acids. The V gene's germline CDR1 is SGHKS and CDR2 YYEKEE (reference sequence). The CDR3, as DNA: TGTGCCAGCAGCTTGGAAGCGAGGGAGGGAGATACGCAGTATTTT. It translates to CASSLEAREGDTQYF. The whole variable domain, remainder taken from reference TRBV5-5 and TRBJ2-3, is DAGVTQSPTHLIKTRGQQVTLRCSPISGHKSVSWYQQVLGQGPQFIFQYYEKEERGRGNFPDRFSARQFPNYSSELNVNALLLGDSALYLCASSLEAREGDTQYFGPGTRLTVL.

The chain uses TRBV19 and TRBJ1-5, with unresolved D. Per germline, CDR1 LNHDA and CDR2 SQIVND (reference sequence). CDR3 size: 12 residues. The V end lost 9 bases, the J end lost 2 bases, and 8 bases lay between the germline ends. The CDR3 spells CARRTGNQPQHF. The CDR3 DNA follows: TGTGCCAGGAGGACTGGCAATCAGCCCCAGCATTTT.

This clone has a single count. Written as DNA, the CDR3 is TGTGCCAGCAGCGCGCCCTACACGGGGTATTGGGACACCGGGGAGCTGTTTTTT. Its protein product is CASSAPYTGYWDTGELFF. This chain uses TRBV7-9 with TRBJ2-2; TRBD2 is a possible D gene (5 bases). CDR3 size: 18 residues. Germline CDR1 reads SEHNR; CDR2 reads FQNEAQ (reference sequence). V lost 5 bases and J 3 bases, leaving 22 bases between the germline ends.

This clone appeared once. The chain joins TRBV27 to TRBJ2-7, with D possibly TRBD1 on 5 matching bases. The length of the CDR3 is 16 residues. V was cut by 5 bases and J by 7 bases, with 24 bases left in between. Germline V gives CDR1 MNHEY, CDR2 SMNVEV (reference sequence). The CDR3 nucleotides are TGTGCCAGCAGTCCACCCGATAGGGGCCCCTTTGGGGAGCAGTACTTC. Translated, it gives CASSPPDRGPFGEQYF.

This chain uses TRBV19 with TRBJ1-6; possible D gene TRBD1, 6 bases. This CDR3 is built from 14 residues. V was shortened by 7 bases and J by 10 bases, with 17 bases between the two germline ends. Germline V gene sequence: CDR1 LNHDA, CDR2 SQIVND (reference sequence). CDR3 residues: CASNGGLYGSPLHF. The CDR3 DNA reads as TGTGCCAGTAATGGGGGCCTTTACGGGTCACCCCTCCACTTT.

The chain couples TRBV6-2 or TRBV6-3 to TRBJ2-2; D may be TRBD2 (6 bases). V lost 6 bases, J lost 2 bases, and 13 bases lay in between. The germline V gene encodes CDR1 MNHEY and CDR2 SVGEGT. The CDR3 is 15 residues long. CDR3 residues: CASSPRGTNTGELFF. The CDR3 DNA is TGTGCCAGCAGCCCCCGCGGGACTAACACCGGGGAGCTGTTTTTT.

The chain combines TRBV9 with TRBJ2-7; TRBD2 might be the D (5 bases). Germline-derived CDR1 and CDR2 are SGDLS and YYNGEE. Trimming left V 4 bases short and J 3 bases short, with 11 bases between. The CDR3 sequence is 13 residues long. The CDR3 is CASSPQRSYEQYF. As DNA, the CDR3 is TGTGCCAGCAGCCCCCAGCGGAGCTACGAGCAGTACTTC. Together with reference TRBV9 and TRBJ2-7, the CDR3 gives the full variable domain: DSGVTQTPKHLITATGQRVTLRCSPRSGDLSVYWYQQSLDQGLQFLIQYYNGEERAKGNILERFSAQQFPDLHSELNLSSLELGDSALYFCASSPQRSYEQYFGPGTRLTVT.

The chain couples TRBV5-1 to TRBJ1-3, with D hard to call. CDR3 length: 15 amino acids. With 5 bases removed from V and 0 bases from J, the gap between germline ends came to 12 bases. Germline loops: CDR1 SGHRS, CDR2 YFSETQ. This CDR3 reads CASSPGDFSGNTIYF. The CDR3 DNA reads as TGCGCCAGCAGTCCCGGGGATTTCTCTGGAAACACCATATATTTT.

This clone has a single count. The chain couples TRBV3-1 (or the pseudogene TRBV3-2) to TRBJ1-1; 7 bases are a match to TRBD1. CDR1 and CDR2 (germline): LGHDT, YNNKEL (reference sequence). The CDR3 consists of 11 residues. V trimming: 4 bases; J trimming: 10 bases; junction bases outside the gene matches: 3. CDR3 DNA: TGTGCCAGCAGCCGCCAGGGGGTAGCTTTCTTT. Protein product: CASSRQGVAFF.

The V call is TRBV24-1, the J call TRBJ1-2; D not resolved. V was shortened by 3 bases and J by 4 bases, with 5 bases between the two germline ends. Germline V gene data show CDR1 as KGHDR and CDR2 as SFDVKD. The CDR3 covers 12 residues. The CDR3 DNA sequence: TGTGCCACCAGTGATCCAGTCTATGGCTACACCTTC. This sequence encodes CATSDPVYGYTF.

The chain has TRBV19 and TRBJ2-7; 11 bases are shared with TRBD2. Germline V gene sequence: CDR1 LNHDA, CDR2 SQIVND (reference sequence). Trimming removed 5 bases from V and 6 bases from J; junction bases left unmatched: 12. The length of the CDR3 is 16 residues. CDR3 protein: CASSPPTSGGQSEQYF. The CDR3, as DNA: TGTGCCAGTAGTCCGCCCACTAGCGGGGGCCAGTCCGAGCAGTACTTC.

The chain carries TRBV18 and TRBJ1-2; D possibly corresponds to TRBD1 (5 bases). This CDR3 comprises 16 residues. V dropped 3 bases and J dropped 1 base, with 15 bases sitting between them. The germline gives CDR1 KGHSH, CDR2 LQKENI. The CDR3 sequence is CASSPRGMGFNYGYTF. DNA of the CDR3: TGTGCCAGCTCACCTAGGGGAATGGGCTTTAACTATGGCTACACCTTC.